Listed here are 9 T cell receptor beta chains from one sample, sequenced in a study of Graves' ophthalmopathy and Graves' hyperthyroidism. Amplified material comprised TCR beta CDR3 regions derived from RNA transcripts. An opening RT-PCR round employed HTBI primers and preceded a second-round multiplex PCR. Via MiXCR, TCRdb re-called the multiplex PCR reads, giving one row per CDR3 protein. Among 340,000 or so distinct CDR3 sequences, roughly a sixth were seen once, and the ten largest hold 9% to 15%. Sequenced sample: peripheral blood. The receptors were gathered from an adult man with Graves' ophthalmopathy.

The chain is built from TRBV28 and TRBJ1-1, with 7 bases that match TRBD1. Germline CDR1 is MDHEN and CDR2 is SYDVKM. CDR3 length: 14 residues. The trim removed 7 bases at V and 3 bases at J, leaving 8 bases unmatched. This CDR3 reads CASTATGAYTEAFF. CDR3 nucleotides: TGTGCCAGCACCGCCACAGGGGCATACACTGAAGCTTTCTTT.

The chain uses TRBV12-5 and TRBJ1-2, with D perhaps matching TRBD1 (5 bases). The CDR3 is 14 amino acids. Germline V gene sequence: CDR1 LGHNT, CDR2 FRNRAP. V gave up 5 bases and J gave up 6 bases, with 16 bases separating them. CDR3 DNA: TGTGCTAGTGGTCGTTCCGACCGGGGGAATGGCTACACCTTC. Translating it yields CASGRSDRGNGYTF.

This clonotype was seen many times. The chain joins TRBV12-3 or TRBV12-4 to TRBJ1-3; no firm D call. V shed 3 bases and J shed 4 bases, with 13 bases lying between them. CDR3 size: 15 residues. CDR3 bases: TGTGCCAGCAGTTTTAGTATGGAGGTCGGAAACACCATATATTTT. This sequence encodes CASSFSMEVGNTIYF.

Ten or more counts support this clonotype. The rearrangement joins TRBV20-1 to TRBJ1-3; perhaps TRBD1 as D (6 bases). Trimming shortened V by 5 bases and J by 0 bases, and 17 bases separated the two germline ends. CDR1 is DFQATT and CDR2 is SNEGSKA in the germline V gene (reference sequence). The CDR3 has 16 residues. CDR3 in amino acids: CSAGVYRAFSGNTIYF. The CDR3 nucleotides are TGCAGTGCTGGAGTTTACAGGGCCTTCTCTGGAAACACCATATATTTT.

This clonotype was found many times. V gene TRBV19 combines with J gene TRBJ1-1, with unresolved D. V lost 1 base and J 6 bases, leaving 6 bases between the germline ends. The CDR3 length is 12 residues. CDR1 is LNHDA, CDR2 SQIVND, per germline (reference sequence). Written as DNA, the CDR3 is TGTGCCAGTAGTATAGCACGATCTGAAGCTTTCTTT. Protein product: CASSIARSEAFF. Using reference TRBV19 and TRBJ1-1 for the parts outside the CDR3, the full variable domain is DGGITQSPKYLFRKEGQNVTLSCEQNLNHDAMYWYRQDPGQGLRLIYYSQIVNDFQKGDIAEGYSVSREKKESFPLTVTSAQKNPTAFYLCASSIARSEAFFGQGTRLTVV.

In its sample, this clonotype was seen many times. The germline gene is not matched at one end of the junction; a read error may be the cause. This sequence joins TRBV15 and TRBJ2-7; D possibly corresponds to TRBD1 (6 bases). Germline CDR1 and CDR2: LNHNV and YYDKDF (reference sequence). The length of the CDR3 is 17 residues. The CDR3 loop is CATSRGFGGTTRDTHNF. The CDR3 DNA reads as TGTGCCACCAGCAGAGGTTTCGGCGGCACAACTAGGGACACACACAACTTC.

There are many counts of this clonotype. V and J are TRBV28 and TRBJ2-4; unclear D gene. There are 14 residues in the CDR3. CDR1 and CDR2 from the germline V gene are MDHEN and SYDVKM. Trimming left V 5 bases short and J 6 bases short, with 14 bases between. The CDR3 coding sequence is TGTGCCAGCAGTCCCATAGAGCTTACAAACATTCAGTACTTC. As protein: CASSPIELTNIQYF.

This clonotype was observed many times. The rearrangement links TRBV30 to TRBJ2-7; 8 nucleotides match TRBD2. The CDR3 extends over 15 amino acids. CDR1 and CDR2 (germline): GTSNPN, SVGIG (reference sequence). V shed 0 bases and J 2 bases; nucleotides not matched to a gene: 6. CDR3 protein: CAWSVPQRGTYEQYF. The CDR3, as DNA: TGTGCCTGGAGTGTACCCCAGCGGGGGACCTACGAGCAGTACTTC.

This clonotype showed up many times. The V and J genes are TRBV15 and TRBJ2-2, with 7 nucleotides matching TRBD1. Per the germline V gene, CDR1 is LNHNV and CDR2 is YYDKDF (reference sequence). The V segment lost 2 bases and the J segment 1 base; nucleotides outside the gene matches: 7. CDR3 size: 17 residues. This CDR3 is CATSRPTWTGNTGELFF. CDR3 nucleotide sequence: TGTGCCACCAGCAGACCAACCTGGACAGGGAACACCGGGGAGCTGTTTTTT.